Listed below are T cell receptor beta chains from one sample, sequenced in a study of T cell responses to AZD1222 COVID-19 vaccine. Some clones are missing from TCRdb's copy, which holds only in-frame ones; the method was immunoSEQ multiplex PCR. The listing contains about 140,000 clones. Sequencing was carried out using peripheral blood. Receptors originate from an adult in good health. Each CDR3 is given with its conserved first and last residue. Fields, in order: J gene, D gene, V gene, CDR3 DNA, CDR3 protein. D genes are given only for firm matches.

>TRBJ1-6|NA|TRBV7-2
TGTGCCAGCAGCTTTTTAGGACCCCGGAGCGCTAAGAATTCACCCCTCCACTTT
CASSFLGPRSAKNSPLHF
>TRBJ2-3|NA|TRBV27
TGTGCCAGCAGCCGTTGGGACTTTCCACGGGATACGCAGTATTTT
CASSRWDFPRDTQYF
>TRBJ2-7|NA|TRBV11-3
TGTGCCAGCAGCTTATCTTCGGGACGTGACTACGAGCAGTACTTC
CASSLSSGRDYEQYF
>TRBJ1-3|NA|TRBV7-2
TGTGCCAGCAGCTTATGGCAGGGGCTCCGGGGAAACACCATATATTTT
CASSLWQGLRGNTIYF
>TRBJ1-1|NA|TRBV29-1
TGCAGCGTTCGGGTGGGGGCGAACACTGAAGCTTTCTTT
CSVRVGANTEAFF
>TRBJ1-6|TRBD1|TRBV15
TGTGCCACCAGCAGCCGGACAGGGGATAATTCACCCCTCCACTTT
CATSSRTGDNSPLHF
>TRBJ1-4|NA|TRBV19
TGTGCCAGTAGTATAGGAGACAGATATAATGAAAAACTGTTTTTT
CASSIGDRYNEKLFF
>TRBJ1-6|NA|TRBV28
TGTGCCAGCAGTTTCCCATCGGTCGGGGGCAGGGCAAATTCACCCCTCCACTTT
CASSFPSVGGRANSPLHF
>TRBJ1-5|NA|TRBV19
TGTGCCAGTAGTTTCCCGGGGAATACATATGGCAATCAGCCCCAGCATTTT
CASSFPGNTYGNQPQHF
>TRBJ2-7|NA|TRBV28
TGTGCCAGCAGTTTGACCTACGAGCAGTACTTC
CASSLTYEQYF
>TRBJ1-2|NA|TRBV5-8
TGTGCCAGCAGACCCTGGGGGAGGGGTAACAACTATGGCTACACCTTC
CASRPWGRGNNYGYTF
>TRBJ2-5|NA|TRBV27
TGTGCCAGCCGAGATGGGTCAATAGAGACCCAGTACTTC
CASRDGSIETQYF
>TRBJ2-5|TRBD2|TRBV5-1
TGCGCCAGCAGCTCGACTAGCGGGGGGCAAGAGACCCAGTACTTC
CASSSTSGGQETQYF
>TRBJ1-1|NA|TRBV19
TGTGCCAGTAGTATTAGCGGACGGTTGAACACTGAAGCTTTCTTT
CASSISGRLNTEAFF
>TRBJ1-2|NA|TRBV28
TGTGCCAGCAGTCTAGTAGGGGGGGTCTATGGCTACACCTTC
CASSLVGGVYGYTF
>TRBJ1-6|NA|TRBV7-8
TGTGCCAGCAGCTTTTTGGATTCACCCCTCCACTTT
CASSFLDSPLHF
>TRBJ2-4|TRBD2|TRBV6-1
TGTGCCAGCAGTGAAGGATGGGGACTAGCGGGGGGGCCCAAAAACATTCAGTACTTC
CASSEGWGLAGGPKNIQYF
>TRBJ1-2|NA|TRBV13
TGTGCCAGCAGCTCCAACAGTCGGGACCTGTATGGCTACACCTTC
CASSSNSRDLYGYTF
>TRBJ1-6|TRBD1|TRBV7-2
TGTGCCAGCAGCTTGGGACCGGGACAGGGTAATTCACCCCTCCACTTT
CASSLGPGQGNSPLHF
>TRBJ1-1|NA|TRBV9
TGTGCCAGCAGCGTAGGTAGGTTGAACACTGAAGCTTTCTTT
CASSVGRLNTEAFF
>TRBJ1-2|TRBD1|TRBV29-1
TGCAGCGCCTGGGCTCCCGGGACAGGGGTGTCGGTGTATGGCTACACCTTC
CSAWAPGTGVSVYGYTF
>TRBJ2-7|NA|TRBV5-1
TGCGCCAGCAGCCCCGGGACCCTAAGCTCCTACGAGCAGTACTTC
CASSPGTLSSYEQYF
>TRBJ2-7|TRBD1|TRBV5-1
TGCGCCAGCAGCTTGCGGGACAGGGGTTACGAGCAGTACTTC
CASSLRDRGYEQYF
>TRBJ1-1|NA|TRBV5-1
TGCGCCAGCAGCTCACAGGGAGGTACTGAAGCTTTCTTT
CASSSQGGTEAFF
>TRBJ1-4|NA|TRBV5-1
TGCGCCAGCAGCGAGGGATTTGTAGGTGAAAAACTGTTTTTT
CASSEGFVGEKLFF
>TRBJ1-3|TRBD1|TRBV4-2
TGTGCCAGCAGCCAAAGGACAGGGACTGGAAACACCATATATTTT
CASSQRTGTGNTIYF
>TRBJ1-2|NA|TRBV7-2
TGTGCCAGCAGCTTAGCGTGGTGGCAGGAGGGTGGCTACACCTTC
CASSLAWWQEGGYTF
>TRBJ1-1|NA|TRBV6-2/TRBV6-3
TGTGCCAGCAGCCCCATAGGGGCGAACACTGAAGCTTTCTTT
CASSPIGANTEAFF
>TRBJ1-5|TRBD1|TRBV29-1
TGCAGCGTTGGGACAGGGTGGTGCAATCAGCCCCAGCATTTT
CSVGTGWCNQPQHF
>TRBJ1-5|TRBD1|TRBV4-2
TGTGCCAGCAGCCAAACGGGACAGTATAGCAATCAGCCCCAGCATTTT
CASSQTGQYSNQPQHF
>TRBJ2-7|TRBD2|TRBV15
TGTGCCACCAGCAGCCGGGGGGGATACGAGCAGTACTTC
CATSSRGGYEQYF
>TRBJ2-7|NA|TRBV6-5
TGTGCCAGCACCCCCGGGACAAGCTCCTACGAGCAGTACTTC
CASTPGTSSYEQYF
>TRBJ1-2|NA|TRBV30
TGTGCCTGGAGCCCCGACTCATATGGCTACACCTTC
CAWSPDSYGYTF
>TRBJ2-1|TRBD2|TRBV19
TGTGCCAGTAGTCCCCGCCGGCTAGCGGGGAAGAATGAGCAGTTCTTC
CASSPRRLAGKNEQFF
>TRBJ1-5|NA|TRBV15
TGTGCCACCAGCAGAGGACACGGGATTTCTAATCAGCCCCAGCATTTT
CATSRGHGISNQPQHF
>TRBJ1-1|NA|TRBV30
TGTGCCTGGAGAACGGGCTTTGGGTGGCGGGGCACTGAAGCTTTCTTT
CAWRTGFGWRGTEAFF
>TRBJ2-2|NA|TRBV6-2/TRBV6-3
TGTGCCAGCAGTTACTTGGGCGGCACCACCGGGGAGCTGTTTTTT
CASSYLGGTTGELFF
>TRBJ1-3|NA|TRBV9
TGTGCCAGCAGCGTAGATATATTCCGGGGCAGGGCCGACTCTGGAAACACCATATATTTT
CASSVDIFRGRADSGNTIYF
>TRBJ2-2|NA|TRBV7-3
TGTGCCAGCAGCTTGGTTGGTACGGGCCCCGGGGAGCTGTTTTTT
CASSLVGTGPGELFF
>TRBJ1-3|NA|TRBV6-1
TGTGCCAGCAGTGAAGCGGGCGACTCTGGAAACACCATATATTTT
CASSEAGDSGNTIYF
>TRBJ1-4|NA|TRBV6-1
TGTGCCAGCAGTGAAAACCCCCATGGATTTTCTTGGGTAGGGGAAAAACTGTTTTTT
CASSENPHGFSWVGEKLFF
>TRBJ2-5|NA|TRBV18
TGTGCCAGCTCCCAAGACCTCAACCAAGAGACCCAGTACTTC
CASSQDLNQETQYF
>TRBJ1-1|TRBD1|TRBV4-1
TGCGCCAGCAGCCAAATACAAACACGGACAGGGGGCCGTGACACTGAAGCTTTCTTT
CASSQIQTRTGGRDTEAFF
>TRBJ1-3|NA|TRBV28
TGTGCCAGCAGTTTATTGCTGCGGCCCGGAAACACCATATATTTT
CASSLLLRPGNTIYF
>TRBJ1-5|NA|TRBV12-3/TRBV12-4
TGTGCCAGCAGGACAGACAGGCAGCCCCAGCATTTT
CASRTDRQPQHF
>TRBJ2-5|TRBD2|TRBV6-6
TGTGCCAGCAGCCTGGGACTAGCGGGGCTAGAGACCCAGTACTTC
CASSLGLAGLETQYF
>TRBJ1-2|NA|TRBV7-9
TGTGCCAGCAGCTTAGCAGGGGTAGGGAATGGCTACACCTTC
CASSLAGVGNGYTF
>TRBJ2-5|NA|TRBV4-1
TGCGCCAGCAGCCAAGCGGGGGTCCGAAAAGAGACCCAGTACTTC
CASSQAGVRKETQYF
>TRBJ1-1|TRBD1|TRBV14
TGTGCCAGCAGCCAGAGACAGGGCTTCGCTGAAGCTTTCTTT
CASSQRQGFAEAFF
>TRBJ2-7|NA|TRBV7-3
TGTGCCAGCAGCTTAACGGGGGGATCCTCCTACGAGCAGTACTTC
CASSLTGGSSYEQYF
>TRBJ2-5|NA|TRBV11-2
TGTGCCAGCAGTCGGGAGACCCAGTACTTC
CASSRETQYF